The 23 T cell receptor beta chains below were found in one sample sequenced in a study of Ad26.COV2.S vaccination and SARS-CoV-2 variants. Described treatment: over 15 received Ad26.COV2.S at low or high dose, single or two shots; 5 received placebo; per-sample allocation not given. Repertoires come from day 63 after the first vaccine or placebo injection. Data came from immunoSEQ multiplex PCR; TCRdb stores just in-frame clones and leaves some out. Of about 330,000 clones in the sample, under 90% were seen once. The material sequenced was peripheral blood, taken in a trial of Ad26.COV2.S vaccine versus placebo. These TCRs come from a person aged 18-60 years who received the Ad26.COV2.S COVID-19 vaccine or a placebo.

The chain is built from TRBV27 and TRBJ2-6; possibly TRBD2 for D (5 bases). Looked up from germline, CDR1 is MNHEY and CDR2 is SMNVEV (reference sequence). With 0 bases removed from V and 3 bases from J, the gap between germline ends came to 9 bases. The CDR3 has 16 amino acids. The CDR3 sequence: CASSLSLGSGANVLTF. The CDR3 region has the DNA TGTGCCAGCAGTTTATCGTTGGGGAGTGGGGCCAACGTCCTGACTTTC.

The rearrangement uses TRBV27 and TRBJ1-4; D possibly corresponds to TRBD1 (5 bases). V gave up 5 bases and J gave up 8 bases, with 24 bases separating them. Germline V gene lookup returns CDR1 MNHEY and CDR2 SMNVEV (reference sequence). The CDR3 is 17 residues long. CDR3 in DNA: TGTGCCAGCAGTCCGCTTATGGGTCGGGGCGGAATAGAAAAACTGTTTTTT. Protein sequence: CASSPLMGRGGIEKLFF.

The genes are TRBV12-3 or TRBV12-4 and TRBJ2-2; D is undetermined. The CDR3 sequence is 13 residues long. V was clipped by 11 bases and J by 0 bases, with 10 bases between them. Here the CDR3 DNA reads TGTGCCGGCTTATACACGAACACCGGGGAGCTGTTTTTT. Residues: CAGLYTNTGELFF.

This chain joins TRBV9 and TRBJ1-1; no definite D call. Trimming left V 0 bases short and J 3 bases short, with 12 bases between. The V gene's germline CDR1 is SGDLS and CDR2 YYNGEE. The CDR3 consists of 15 residues. The chain's CDR3 is CASSVAIDLYTEAFF. The CDR3 coding sequence is TGTGCCAGCAGCGTAGCGATAGATCTCTACACTGAAGCTTTCTTT.

The V gene is TRBV19, the J gene TRBJ2-6, with 8 positions matching TRBD1. V dropped 6 bases and J dropped 1; count of bases not matched to a gene: 17. The CDR3 runs to 20 residues. Germline lookup yields CDR1 LNHDA and CDR2 SQIVND (reference sequence). The CDR3, as DNA: TGTGCCAGTAGGACCAGGACAGGGTATGTCGGCAGTTCTGGGGCCAACGTCCTGACTTTC. It translates to CASRTRTGYVGSSGANVLTF.

The gene calls are TRBV2 and TRBJ1-4; TRBD1 matches 7 bases. The V gene's germline CDR1 is SNHLY and CDR2 FYNNEI. V shed 7 bases, J shed 8 bases, and the junction held 10 bases outside the gene matches. The CDR3 length is 14 residues. CDR3 residues: CASTNQGVREKLFF. The CDR3 nucleotides are TGTGCCAGCACCAACCAGGGGGTACGGGAAAAACTGTTTTTT.

This chain joins TRBV7-9 and TRBJ1-1; TRBD1 matches at 12 bases. The CDR3 totals 16 residues. Germline V gives CDR1 SEHNR, CDR2 FQNEAQ (reference sequence). V shed 3 bases, J shed 0 bases, and the junction held 2 bases outside the gene matches. The CDR3 region has the DNA TGTGCCAGCAGCTTTGGGACAGGGGGCTTGAACACTGAAGCTTTCTTT. Translating gives CASSFGTGGLNTEAFF.

The chain uses TRBV6-2 or TRBV6-3 and TRBJ1-2, with a weak D call TRBD1 (5 bases). This CDR3 comprises 16 residues. Per the germline V gene, CDR1 is MNHEY and CDR2 is SVGEGT. Trimming stripped 2 bases from V and 5 bases from J, with 18 bases between. CDR3 in amino acids: CASSYKSGGGGYGYTF. The CDR3 bases are TGTGCCAGCAGTTACAAGTCTGGCGGGGGTGGATATGGCTACACCTTC.

V gene TRBV2 combines with J gene TRBJ1-1; 7 nucleotides line up with TRBD1. This CDR3 has 13 residues. The trim removed 11 bases at V and 1 base at J, leaving 7 bases unmatched. Germline V gene data show CDR1 as SNHLY and CDR2 as FYNNEI. The CDR3 loop is CAVQTGSNTEAFF. CDR3 DNA: TGTGCCGTTCAGACAGGGTCGAACACTGAAGCTTTCTTT.

The chain couples TRBV6-5 to TRBJ1-2, with D possibly being TRBD1 (6 bases). The length of the CDR3 is 14 residues. V gave up 8 bases and J gave up 6 bases, with 19 bases separating them. Per the germline V gene, CDR1 is MNHEY and CDR2 is SVGAGI. The CDR3 coding sequence is TGTGCCAGCCGCCACAACAGGGTAGTAAATGGCTACACCTTC. Amino acids: CASRHNRVVNGYTF.

This chain links TRBV18 with TRBJ1-4, with D unclear. Looked up from germline, CDR1 is KGHSH and CDR2 is LQKENI. Trimming took 3 bases from V and 0 from J, leaving 8 bases between them. CDR3 length equals 15 residues. The chain's CDR3 is CASSPRSATNEKLFF. The CDR3, as DNA: TGTGCCAGCTCACCCAGGAGCGCAACTAATGAAAAACTGTTTTTT.

This chain links TRBV29-1 with TRBJ1-2, with 9 bases identical to TRBD1. The CDR3 spans 14 residues. Trimming took 3 bases from V and 3 from J; bases not matched to a gene: 5. Germline V CDR1 and CDR2: SQVTM, ANQGSEA. CDR3 in DNA: TGCAGCGTTGAGGGACAGGGAGGCCACTATGGCTACACCTTC. This gives the protein CSVEGQGGHYGYTF.

The V call is TRBV20-1, the J call TRBJ2-1, with D maybe TRBD2 (6 bases). Germline CDR1 is DFQATT and CDR2 is SNEGSKA (reference sequence). Trimming took off 3 bases at V and 4 bases at J, with 10 bases between the two ends. The length of the CDR3 is 13 residues. The CDR3 loop reads CSASTGTYNEQFF. The CDR3 DNA is TGCAGTGCTAGTACCGGGACTTACAATGAGCAGTTCTTC.

This chain links TRBV4-2 with TRBJ1-2; D gene ambiguous. Per germline, CDR1 LGHNA and CDR2 YNFKEQ. V was cut by 3 bases and J by 8 bases, with 22 bases left in between. The CDR3 runs to 16 residues. The CDR3: CASSHFPPGDRRGYTF. The CDR3 region has the DNA TGTGCCAGCAGCCATTTCCCACCGGGAGATCGAAGGGGCTACACCTTC.

This clone was picked up a small number of times. The chain uses TRBV5-8 and TRBJ1-6, with D hard to call. The CDR3 length is 15 residues. V lost 5 bases and J 4 bases, leaving 13 bases between the germline ends. Germline lookup yields CDR1 SGHTS and CDR2 YDEGEE. The CDR3: CASRFGRIYNSPLHF. CDR3 DNA sequence: TGTGCCAGCAGGTTTGGGCGGATATATAATTCACCCCTCCACTTT.

The chain combines TRBV30 with TRBJ1-2; D remains ambiguous. This CDR3 region has 12 residues. V lost 1 base and J 3 bases, leaving 6 bases between the germline ends. Germline values: CDR1 GTSNPN, CDR2 SVGIG (reference sequence). The CDR3 loop is CAWSEGDYGYTF. CDR3 nucleotides: TGTGCCTGGAGTGAAGGCGACTATGGCTACACCTTC.

The chain combines TRBV2 with TRBJ1-1, with 7 bases fitting TRBD1. Germline-derived CDR1 and CDR2 are SNHLY and FYNNEI. The CDR3 has 13 residues. Germline trimming cut 5 bases from V and 7 bases from J; bases unmatched to any gene: 7. DNA of the CDR3: TGTGCCAGCAGTTTCGACAGGGTGGGTGAAGCTTTCTTT. Protein product: CASSFDRVGEAFF.

This chain connects TRBV7-9 to TRBJ1-2, with 12 nucleotides matching TRBD1. Per the germline V gene, CDR1 is SEHNR and CDR2 is FQNEAQ (reference sequence). The CDR3 runs to 17 residues. Losses at the gene ends were 5 bases for V and 8 bases for J; bases not matched to a gene: 15. CDR3 residues: CASSAHETGTGGWGYTF. The DNA for the CDR3 is TGTGCCAGCAGCGCCCATGAGACCGGGACAGGGGGCTGGGGCTACACCTTC.

The V and J genes are TRBV5-1 and TRBJ2-5, with D hard to call. Trimming shortened V by 1 base and J by 5 bases, and 9 bases separated the two germline ends. The CDR3 is 13 residues long. Germline V gene sequence: CDR1 SGHRS, CDR2 YFSETQ. The CDR3 sequence: CASSLSPEETQYF. In DNA form, the CDR3 reads TGCGCCAGCAGCTTGTCCCCGGAGGAGACCCAGTACTTC.

The chain employs TRBV30 and TRBJ2-1; 9 positions agree with TRBD2. This CDR3 spans 13 amino acids. Per germline, CDR1 GTSNPN and CDR2 SVGIG (reference sequence). The trim removed 2 bases at V and 10 bases at J, leaving 6 bases unmatched. Written as DNA, the CDR3 is TGTGCCTGGAGTTTAGCGGGAGACGAGGAGCAGTTCTTC. It encodes CAWSLAGDEEQFF.

This clone appeared a single time. V gene TRBV4-3 combines with J gene TRBJ1-1, with D possibly TRBD1 on 6 matching bases. The CDR3 contains 16 residues. Trimming took 2 bases from V and 0 from J, leaving 13 bases between them. CDR1 is LGHNA and CDR2 is YSLEER in the germline V gene. Here the CDR3 reads CASSQSTGYMNTEAFF. The CDR3 DNA reads TGCGCCAGCAGCCAATCGACAGGATACATGAACACTGAAGCTTTCTTT.

V and J are TRBV7-8 and TRBJ1-1; possible D gene TRBD1, 6 bases. The germline V and J ends were trimmed by 4 bases and 1 base, with 28 bases remaining between them. The CDR3 has 20 amino acids. CDR1 is SGHVS and CDR2 is FQNEAQ in the germline V gene. The CDR3 sequence is CASSSPVMGGGLSRNTEAFF. CDR3 nucleotides: TGTGCCAGCAGCTCCCCGGTGATGGGGGGCGGGCTGAGCCGGAACACTGAAGCTTTCTTT. Combining the CDR3 with reference TRBV7-8 and TRBJ1-1 gives the whole variable domain GAGVSQSPRYKVAKRGQDVALRCDPISGHVSLFWYQQALGQGPEFLTYFQNEAQLDKSGLPSDRFFAERPEGSVSTLKIQRTQQEDSAVYLCASSSPVMGGGLSRNTEAFFGQGTRLTVV.

The V call is TRBV30, the J call TRBJ1-2; 7 nucleotides match TRBD1. CDR3 length: 14 residues. Germline lookup yields CDR1 GTSNPN and CDR2 SVGIG (reference sequence). V dropped 0 bases and J dropped 7; count of bases not matched to a gene: 8. The CDR3 sequence: CAWSVGRGRGGYTF. CDR3 nucleotide sequence: TGTGCCTGGAGTGTAGGTAGGGGGCGCGGTGGCTACACCTTC.